These 17 T cell receptor beta chains share one sample of origin, sequenced in a study of cytomegalovirus exposure and HLA in healthy donors. PCR used 60 Vbeta primers and 13 Jbeta primers. The assay was immunoSEQ multiplex PCR, and TCRdb's table has in-frame clones only and misses some. This sample yields around 130,000 clones, of which around 83% are seen a single time; 1% to 1.5% belongs to the top ten. The sample taken for sequencing was PBMCs. The receptors derive from a girl aged 2-9 years in good health and CMV-seronegative.

The chain uses TRBV5-1 and TRBJ2-3; D remains ambiguous. This CDR3 comprises 15 residues. V was pared by 3 bases and J by 0 bases, with 11 bases between. The germline V gene has CDR1 SGHRS and CDR2 YFSETQ. The CDR3: CASSWAGLSTDTQYF. Here the CDR3 DNA reads TGCGCCAGCAGCTGGGCCGGCCTGAGCACAGATACGCAGTATTTT.

The table lists this clone with a few counts. The J gene is TRBJ1-4, the V gene TRBV6-1; 10 bases match TRBD1. After removal of 6 bases from V and 8 bases from J, the junction contained 9 bases not matched to a gene. CDR1 MNHNS and CDR2 SASEGT come from the germline V gene. The CDR3 is 15 amino acids. The CDR3 loop is CASSAVTGGREKLFF. CDR3 in DNA: TGTGCCAGCAGCGCCGTGACAGGGGGCCGGGAAAAACTGTTTTTT.

The rearrangement links TRBV11-2 to TRBJ2-5, with TRBD1 matching 8 bases. After removal of 5 bases from V and 0 bases from J, the junction contained 11 bases not matched to a gene. The germline CDR1 and CDR2 sequences are SGHAT and FQNNGV. The CDR3 covers 17 residues. The CDR3 here is CASSRTGTGEYQETQYF. As DNA, the CDR3 is TGTGCCAGCAGCCGTACCGGGACAGGAGAATACCAAGAGACCCAGTACTTC.

This clone was seen once. The rearrangement joins TRBV25-1 to TRBJ2-6; no clear D. The CDR3 spans 17 residues. The ends were cut back, 1 base at V and 0 bases at J, with 10 bases in the middle. Germline V gene sequence: CDR1 MGHDK, CDR2 SYGVNS. This chain's CDR3 is CASSESTSISGANVLTF. CDR3 DNA: TGTGCCAGCAGTGAATCGACATCGATCTCTGGGGCCAACGTCCTGACTTTC.

The V call is TRBV30, the J call TRBJ2-3; 7 positions agree with TRBD1. The germline V gene has CDR1 GTSNPN and CDR2 SVGIG (reference sequence). The CDR3 has 18 residues. V was clipped by 1 base and J by 0 bases; unmatched bases: 13. CDR3 loop: CAWSGDSWVFKSTDTQYF. CDR3 DNA sequence: TGTGCCTGGAGTGGGGACAGCTGGGTCTTTAAGAGCACAGATACGCAGTATTTT.

The chain recombines TRBV19 with TRBJ1-1; D gene ambiguous. Germline assignment: CDR1 LNHDA and CDR2 SQIVND (reference sequence). V lost 7 bases and J lost 5, with 14 bases in between. This CDR3 comprises 13 residues. CDR3 loop: CASTTWAGTEAFF. CDR3 in DNA: TGTGCCAGTACGACATGGGCGGGGACTGAAGCTTTCTTT.

Here the CDR3 reads CASSISAGGYNEQFF. The CDR3 DNA reads TGTGCCAGTAGTATTTCGGCGGGAGGCTACAATGAGCAGTTCTTC. The chain combines TRBV19 with TRBJ2-1, with 8 nucleotides matching TRBD2. The germline V gene has CDR1 LNHDA and CDR2 SQIVND (reference sequence). The CDR3 covers 15 residues. The ends lost 3 bases at V and 3 bases at J; junction bases unmatched: 4.

The chain recombines TRBV6-5 with TRBJ1-6; 8 nucleotides agree with TRBD1. With V trimmed by 4 bases and J by 10 bases, 9 bases remained unmatched. The germline V gene has CDR1 MNHEY and CDR2 SVGAGI. CDR3 length: 15 amino acids. The CDR3 coding sequence is TGTGCCAGCAGTTCCGTGGACAGGGAGGGATCACCCCTCCACTTT. Translation: CASSSVDREGSPLHF.

This chain joins TRBV2 and TRBJ2-7; D remains ambiguous. V shed 4 bases and J shed 7 bases, with 11 bases lying between them. The CDR3 length is 12 residues. CDR1 and CDR2 (germline): SNHLY, FYNNEI. CDR3 sequence (DNA): TGTGCCAGCAGTGTGCGAGAGACTGAGCAGTACTTC. It is translated as CASSVRETEQYF.

This clone has more than one count but fewer than ten. V usage is TRBV18 and J usage is TRBJ1-1, with 7 bases aligning to TRBD1. The J segment lost 1 base and the V segment lost 2 bases, leaving 4 bases of the junction unmatched. Germline CDR1 and CDR2: KGHSH and LQKENI. The CDR3 runs 15 residues. This CDR3 is CASSPEQGKNTEAFF. The DNA of the CDR3 is TGTGCCAGCTCACCAGAACAGGGGAAGAACACTGAAGCTTTCTTT.

The rearrangement uses TRBV5-6 and TRBJ1-5; the match to TRBD1 covers 8 bases. The CDR3 runs to 14 residues. Losses at the gene ends were 4 bases for V and 5 bases for J; bases not matched to a gene: 5. Germline assignment: CDR1 SGHDT and CDR2 YYEEEE. The CDR3 DNA sequence: TGTGCCAGCAGCGACGGACAGGGAGATCAGCCCCAGCATTTT. Translated, it gives CASSDGQGDQPQHF.

This rearrangement joins TRBV29-1 to TRBJ2-7, with D possibly TRBD1 on 5 matching bases. This CDR3 comprises 12 residues. Germline V gene data show CDR1 as SQVTM and CDR2 as ANQGSEA. V lost 4 bases to trimming and J lost 0 bases, with 7 bases between them. CDR3 loop: CSVGTGSYEQYF. In DNA form, the CDR3 reads TGCAGCGTTGGTACAGGCTCCTACGAGCAGTACTTC.

The chain joins TRBV9 to TRBJ2-5; unclear D gene. The CDR3 has 14 residues. Trimming removed 4 bases at V and 5 bases at J, with 15 bases between. Germline values: CDR1 SGDLS, CDR2 YYNGEE. DNA of the CDR3: TGTGCCAGCAGCCGACGGGTGGGTGGGGAGACCCAGTACTTC. It translates to CASSRRVGGETQYF.

The chain employs TRBV4-1 and TRBJ1-2; 12 nucleotides match TRBD1. V lost 2 bases, J lost 4 bases, and 14 bases stayed unmatched. The CDR3 is 19 residues long. Germline V gene lookup returns CDR1 MGHRA and CDR2 YSYEKL. CDR3 loop: CASSQTRFGTGGIGYGYTF. CDR3 nucleotides: TGCGCCAGCAGCCAAACCCGATTCGGGACAGGGGGCATAGGCTATGGCTACACCTTC.

The chain carries TRBV7-2 and TRBJ2-7, with a possible D match to TRBD1 (5 bases). The V gene's germline CDR1 is SGHTA and CDR2 FQGNSA. V dropped 4 bases and J dropped 3 bases, with 10 bases sitting between them. The CDR3 is made up of 13 amino acids. CDR3 sequence reads: CASSWGKGYEQYF. The CDR3 DNA is TGTGCCAGCAGCTGGGGCAAGGGCTACGAGCAGTACTTC.

This clone appeared a single time. DNA of the CDR3: TGTGCCAGCAGTTTGGCTAGCGGGAGGGCCGGCTACGAGCAGTACTTC. Translating it yields CASSLASGRAGYEQYF. The chain joins TRBV27 to TRBJ2-7; TRBD2 matches at 12 bases. Germline V gives CDR1 MNHEY, CDR2 SMNVEV (reference sequence). The CDR3 covers 16 residues. With 3 bases clipped from V and 3 bases from J, the junction kept 6 bases outside the gene matches.

This chain connects TRBV11-3 to TRBJ1-1, with D possibly matching TRBD1 (5 bases). Germline V gene data show CDR1 as SGHNT and CDR2 as YENEEA. V was cut by 3 bases and J by 1 base, with 6 bases left in between. This CDR3 is 13 amino acids long. The CDR3 DNA is TGTGCCAGCAGCTTCGACAGGAACACTGAAGCTTTCTTT. It encodes CASSFDRNTEAFF.